This T cell receptor beta chain is drawn from a study of naive and memory T cell subsets (dated by TCRdb to 2017 to 2019). With respect to the entire study: Sorted naive and memory T cell subsets from peripheral blood were analyzed in the study using a UMI-based, open-source pipeline for TCR alpha and beta sequencing. Complete agreement was observed between the functional CMV T cell responses and the IgG serology results. RNA was DNase-treated and reverse transcribed with TCR constant-region primers, mostly using SuperScript III. Overall results and qualifications from the work: After error correction, over 90% of naive TCR sequences appeared only once, giving much steeper abundance distributions than memory subsets. RNA-based TCR counts may be affected by expression changes linked to T cell activation and differentiation. A clonotype was defined as a single alpha or beta chain sequence rather than as a paired alpha/beta receptor. No ground truth was available to validate the repertoire findings for the naive and memory subsets. The abundance of TCRs followed a power law with an exponent that differed between naive and memory subsets yet stayed consistent across the three individuals. In both CD4 and CD8 cells, going from naive through CM, EM and EMRA, the Gini index went up while Shannon and inverse Simpson diversity went down.

For this clonotype: The clone's antigen remains unknown. Nothing much larger sits one base from this clone, and base qualities are not available.

The CDR3, cysteine through phenylalanine, is 18 amino acids long. Left in the record is the CDR3 DNA by itself, 54 bases read in frame from the first base. V loses 4 bases at its end and J loses 6 bases; junction bases beyond the gene matches: 16. Via the germline V gene, CDR1 is SGHTS and CDR2 YDEGEE. Receptor libraries were prepared by UMI-ligation and nested PCR. To cover both TRBC1 and TRBC2, the beta constant-region primer consisted of an equimolar mix of two oligonucleotides. T4 RNA ligase 1 ligated a single-stranded oligonucleotide carrying the SP2 primer and a 12-nucleotide UMI to the cDNA 3' end. Four rounds of PCR, combining the SP2 primer with nested alpha and beta constant-region primers, were used to amplify the ligated cDNA. The ligation reaction was incubated at 16°C for about 18-24 hours. PCR2 was typically performed as a SYBR Green qPCR and was stopped at a predetermined threshold so that over-amplification was prevented. Agencourt AMPure XP magnetic beads were used for all purifications after the first. Libraries were quantified by Qubit and checked on a TapeStation, where a main peak was expected near 650 bp. Pooled libraries were sequenced on an Illumina MiSeq using v2 2x251 paired-end kits, and typically roughly 0.95-2.2 million reads were obtained per sample. Each sample's library went into the pool at approximately 4.3 nM, and roughly 5-7.5% PhiX was added to help with cluster recognition. Per the authors' processing: Using tag matching that tolerated one base-pair mismatch, Decombinator assigned V and J genes to FASTQ reads that had been processed by Demultiplexor. Collapsinator relied on UMIs to fix sequencing errors as well as frequency errors caused by PCR heterogeneity. CDR3Translator translated TCRs and extracted CDR3s from the conserved cysteine to the FGXG phenylalanine, flagging non-productive sequences. Repertoires were subsampled to equal numbers of UMI-defined TCRs before Gini, Shannon entropy and inverse Simpson indices were calculated. Clonotype abundance distributions were fitted to a power law by maximum likelihood within the linear range. When run on a single naive CD8 sample, MIGEC and the pipeline yielded similar UMI counts, similar unique TCR numbers and similar clonal distributions. Repertoires were searched for 7,000 to 7,500 CMV-associated CDR3 sequences compiled from VDJdb and a published dataset. The public reads were reanalyzed by TCRdb: fastp trimming at Q25, MiXCR alignment, in-frame beta chains only. Rows matching on CDR3 protein sequence are summarized as one entry with the most common DNA and genes. V and J calls and clone size were set by TCRdb, not the authors. This sample lists thousands of distinct CDR3 sequences; roughly 7.8% were detected once. The ten most abundant clones make up about 83% of the sample.

From the second PCR step on, the TCR alpha and beta chain libraries were amplified in separate reactions. The CMV status of each donor was determined by measuring IFNgamma production from CD4+ T cells after fresh PBMCs had been stimulated overnight with CMV viral lysate. CD4 T cells were positively selected with Miltenyi beads, followed by positive selection of CD8 T cells from the CD4-negative fraction. After staining for CD3, CD4, CD8, CD45RA, CD27 and a live/dead dye, cells were sorted on a BD Aria II into four subsets based on CD45RA and CD27. Effector memory cells were sorted as CD45RA-CD27-, whereas EMRA cells were sorted as CD45RA+CD27-. Blood was obtained from a few healthy volunteers, and the blood from each volunteer was fractionated into CD4 and CD8 T cells and subsequently into four differentiation subsets. Around 110 ml of peripheral blood was taken from each donor, and PBMC were separated by density-gradient centrifugation on Ficoll-Paque PLUS. Sorted cells were lysed in RLT buffer, after which RNA was extracted using a Qiagen RNeasy kit and stored at -80 degrees C.

Here the chain combines TRBV5-8 and TRBJ1-5; TRBD1 fits 10 bases in the junction. The TCR was taken from a human donor in good health. Input material: CD4+ TEMRA cells from blood. The cell subset or site label here, explained by the study, means: effector memory re-expressing CD45RA, CD45RA+ CD27-. The CDR3 protein sequence reads: CASSPGLVGQGFFQPQHF. The nucleotides read TGTGCCAGCAGCCCTGGGTTGGTGGGACAGGGGTTCTTTCAGCCCCAGCATTTT.